This T cell receptor (beta chain) appears in the sequencing data of a study of blood T cell repertoires in COVID-19 (dated by TCRdb to the early 2020s). With regard to the full study: The collaborator samples originated in the United States, Italy and Spain and spanned the acute and convalescent phases of COVID-19. The prospective study material was composed of cDNA or gDNA derived from T cells, B-cell-depleted T cells, or PBMCs. Subjects who had been exposed to COVID-19, were actively infected with it, or had recovered from it provided the deeply sampled blood TCRbeta repertoires that made up the dataset. The repertoires were released in a freely available public database intended as a resource for research on the immune response to SARS-CoV-2. Samples were obtained from the ongoing ImmuneRACE study (first 160 participants) and from 1,254 subjects provided by 6 global collaborators. The sample metadata nearly always contained a de-identified subject ID, COVID-19 status, age in years and sex. Where HLA class I and class II types were available, the types were taken from metadata supplied by the sample provider, not from assay-based typing. Study-level results and caveats: Clinical and demographic metadata were provided uncurated, with the amount varying by source and participant.

This clone was counted a single time. The antigen it recognizes is unknown. The input lacks base qualities; no much larger clone sits a single base away. Participants in the prospective study were enrolled through a virtual design, were aged roughly 18 to 90 years, and lived in 24 United States geographic areas. Cohort assignment in the prospective study relied on participant-reported clinical history from a screening survey and a study questionnaire. In the prospective study, whole blood, serum and a nasopharyngeal or oropharyngeal swab were collected from each participant by mobile phlebotomists. Additional blood draws and questionnaires over an approximately two-month period could optionally be provided by prospective study participants. Before DNA extraction, blood samples from the prospective study were shipped at room temperature or frozen. TCRbeta CDR3 regions were amplified from genomic DNA by means of the immunoSEQ Assay, a bias-controlled multiplex PCR. In the source study's methods: The number of nucleated cells in each sample was estimated from the amplification of reference gene primers within the assay. Sequence reads were collapsed and filtered to measure the absolute abundance of every unique TCRbeta CDR3 rearrangement. Productive Simpson clonality was computed per sample as the square root of Simpson's diversity index over productive rearrangements. The table was pulled from immuneACCESS by TCRdb, which kept in-frame rearrangements only. Such tables lose some clones; where checked, under half of the loss comes from unresolved V genes, and the rest has no known cause. D and trimming come from the DNA, and the V and J calls and clone size come from that table. This sample is represented by around 190,000 clones; about 82% of them were singletons. The ten largest clones take up 5% to 7% of the sample.

Sequenced sample: PBMCs or T cells enriched from blood (not recorded which). This sequence originates from a man in his forties with acute COVID-19.

The nucleotides read TGTGCCAGCAGTTCGGTAGCGGGAGGTTTTTACAATGAGCAGTTCTTC. The resulting protein is CASSSVAGGFYNEQFF. The chain couples TRBV28 to TRBJ2-1, with TRBD2 identical over 10 junction bases. The germline V gene yields MDHEN for CDR1 and SYDVKM for CDR2. Trimmed from V: 4 bases; trimmed from J: 4 bases; junction bases lacking a gene match: 7. Reading from cysteine to phenylalanine, the CDR3 counts 16 amino acids. CDR3 DNA only is kept here, 48 bases in frame from base 1.